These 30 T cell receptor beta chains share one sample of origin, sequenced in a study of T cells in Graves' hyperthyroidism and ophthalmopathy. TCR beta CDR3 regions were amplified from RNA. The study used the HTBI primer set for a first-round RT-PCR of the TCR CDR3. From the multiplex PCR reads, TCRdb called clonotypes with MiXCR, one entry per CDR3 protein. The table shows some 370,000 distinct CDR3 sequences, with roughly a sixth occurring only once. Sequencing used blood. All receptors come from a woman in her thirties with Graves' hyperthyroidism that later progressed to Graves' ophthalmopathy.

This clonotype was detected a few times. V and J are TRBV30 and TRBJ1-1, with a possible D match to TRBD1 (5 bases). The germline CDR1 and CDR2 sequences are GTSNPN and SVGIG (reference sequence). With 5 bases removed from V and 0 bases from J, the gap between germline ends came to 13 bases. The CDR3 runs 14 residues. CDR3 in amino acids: CAWGAISVNTEAFF. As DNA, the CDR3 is TGTGCCTGGGGGGCGATCTCGGTGAACACTGAAGCTTTCTTT.

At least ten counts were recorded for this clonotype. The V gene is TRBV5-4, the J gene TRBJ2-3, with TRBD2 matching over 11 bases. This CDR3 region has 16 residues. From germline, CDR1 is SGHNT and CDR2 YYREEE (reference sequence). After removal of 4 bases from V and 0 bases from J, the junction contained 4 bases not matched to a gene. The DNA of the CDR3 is TGTGCCAGCAGCCTTCCTAGCGGGGGGAGCACAGATACGCAGTATTTT. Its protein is CASSLPSGGSTDTQYF. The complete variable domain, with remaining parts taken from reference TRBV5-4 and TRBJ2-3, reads ETGVTQSPTHLIKTRGQQVTLRCSSQSGHNTVSWYQQALGQGPQFIFQYYREEENGRGNFPPRFSGLQFPNYSSELNVNALELDDSALYLCASSLPSGGSTDTQYFGPGTRLTVL.

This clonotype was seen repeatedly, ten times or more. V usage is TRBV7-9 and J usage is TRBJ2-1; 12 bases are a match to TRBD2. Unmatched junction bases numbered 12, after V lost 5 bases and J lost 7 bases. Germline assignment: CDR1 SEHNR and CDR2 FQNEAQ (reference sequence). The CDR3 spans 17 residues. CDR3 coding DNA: TGTGCCAGCAGCCCCCGACCTAGCGGGGGGGGGCGGAATGAGCAGTTCTTC. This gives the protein CASSPRPSGGGRNEQFF.

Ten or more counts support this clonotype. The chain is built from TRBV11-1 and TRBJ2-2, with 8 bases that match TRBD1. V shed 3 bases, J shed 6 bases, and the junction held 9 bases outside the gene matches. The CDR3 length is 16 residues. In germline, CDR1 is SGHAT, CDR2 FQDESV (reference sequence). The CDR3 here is CASSFIGQGRAGELFF. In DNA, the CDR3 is TGTGCCAGCAGCTTCATAGGACAGGGTCGGGCCGGGGAGCTGTTTTTT.

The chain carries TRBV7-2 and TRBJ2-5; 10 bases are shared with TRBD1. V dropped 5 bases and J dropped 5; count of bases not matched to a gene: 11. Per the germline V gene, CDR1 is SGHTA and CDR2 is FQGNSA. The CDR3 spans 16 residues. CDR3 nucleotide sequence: TGTGCCAGCAGCCGAACCGGGACAGGGGATGTGGAGACCCAGTACTTC. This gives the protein CASSRTGTGDVETQYF.

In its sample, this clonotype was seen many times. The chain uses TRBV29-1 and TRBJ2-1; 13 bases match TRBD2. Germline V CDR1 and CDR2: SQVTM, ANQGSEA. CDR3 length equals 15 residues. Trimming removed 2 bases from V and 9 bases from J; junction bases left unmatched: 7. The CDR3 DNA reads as TGCAGCGTTGAAAAAACTAGCGGGGGGGCGAGTGAGCAGTTCTTC. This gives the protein CSVEKTSGGASEQFF.

DNA of the CDR3: TGTGCCACCAGTGACCGGTACTACAATGAGCAGTTCTTC. Translating gives CATSDRYYNEQFF. The J gene is TRBJ2-1, the V gene TRBV24-1; D ambiguous. Trimming stripped 4 bases from V and 3 bases from J, with 6 bases between. Germline lookup yields CDR1 KGHDR and CDR2 SFDVKD. This CDR3 region has 13 residues.

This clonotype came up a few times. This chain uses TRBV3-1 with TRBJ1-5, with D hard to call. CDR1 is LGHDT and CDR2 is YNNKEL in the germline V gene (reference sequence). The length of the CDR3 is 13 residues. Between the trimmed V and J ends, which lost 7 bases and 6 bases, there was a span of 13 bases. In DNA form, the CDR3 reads TGTGCCAGCACCTCGGGGAGTACTCAGCCCCAGCATTTT. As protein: CASTSGSTQPQHF.

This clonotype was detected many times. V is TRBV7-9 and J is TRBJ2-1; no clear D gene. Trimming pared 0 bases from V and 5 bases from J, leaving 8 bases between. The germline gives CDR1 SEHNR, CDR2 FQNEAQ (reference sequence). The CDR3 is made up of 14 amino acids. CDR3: CASSLAVRDNEQFF. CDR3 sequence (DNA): TGTGCCAGCAGCTTAGCGGTTAGAGACAATGAGCAGTTCTTC.

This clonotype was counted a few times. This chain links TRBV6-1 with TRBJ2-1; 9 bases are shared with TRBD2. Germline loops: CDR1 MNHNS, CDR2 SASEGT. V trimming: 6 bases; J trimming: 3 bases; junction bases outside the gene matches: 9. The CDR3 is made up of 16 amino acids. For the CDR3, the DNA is TGTGCCAGCAGGGAGAGCGCGGGGGGGGGCTACAATGAGCAGTTCTTC. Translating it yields CASRESAGGGYNEQFF.

CDR3 coding DNA: TGTGCCAGCAGTGCCCTCCCATTTCAGCCCCAGCATTTT. It translates to CASSALPFQPQHF. This sequence joins TRBV6-1 and TRBJ1-5; unclear D gene. Trimming stripped 4 bases from V and 6 bases from J, with 10 bases between. CDR3 length equals 13 residues. Germline values: CDR1 MNHNS, CDR2 SASEGT.

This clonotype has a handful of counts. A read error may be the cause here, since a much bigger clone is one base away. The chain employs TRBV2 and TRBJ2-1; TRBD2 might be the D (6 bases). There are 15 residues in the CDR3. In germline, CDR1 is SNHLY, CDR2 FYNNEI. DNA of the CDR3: TGTGCCAGCAGTGCCGGGACGGGCGCGGGGAATGAGCAGCTCTTC. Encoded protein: CASSAGTGAGNEQLF.

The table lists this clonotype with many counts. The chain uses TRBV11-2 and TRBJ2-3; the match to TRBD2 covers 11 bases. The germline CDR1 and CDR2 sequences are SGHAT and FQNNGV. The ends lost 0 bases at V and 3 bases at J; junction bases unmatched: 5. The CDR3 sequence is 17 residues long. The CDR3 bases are TGTGCCAGCAGCTTAGATCTTAGCGGGAGGGGTACAGATACGCAGTATTTT. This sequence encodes CASSLDLSGRGTDTQYF. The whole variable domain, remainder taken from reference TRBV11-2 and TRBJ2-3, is EAGVAQSPRYKIIEKRQSVAFWCNPISGHATLYWYQQILGQGPKLLIQFQNNGVVDDSQLPKDRFSAERLKGVDSTLKIQPAKLEDSAVYLCASSLDLSGRGTDTQYFGPGTRLTVL.

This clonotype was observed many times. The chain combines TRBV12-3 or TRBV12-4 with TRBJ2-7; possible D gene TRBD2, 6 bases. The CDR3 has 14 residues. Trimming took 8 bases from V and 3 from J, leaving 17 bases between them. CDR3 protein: CASSLGGFVYEQYF. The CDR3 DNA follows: TGTGCCAGCTCCCTCGGGGGATTCGTCTACGAGCAGTACTTC.

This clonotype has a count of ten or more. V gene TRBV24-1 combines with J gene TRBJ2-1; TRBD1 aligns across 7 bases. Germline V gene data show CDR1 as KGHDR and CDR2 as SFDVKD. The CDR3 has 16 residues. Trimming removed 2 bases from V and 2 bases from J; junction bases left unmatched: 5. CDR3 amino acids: CATSDSRQGPYNEQFF. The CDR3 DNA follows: TGTGCCACCAGTGATTCGAGACAGGGTCCCTACAATGAGCAGTTCTTC.

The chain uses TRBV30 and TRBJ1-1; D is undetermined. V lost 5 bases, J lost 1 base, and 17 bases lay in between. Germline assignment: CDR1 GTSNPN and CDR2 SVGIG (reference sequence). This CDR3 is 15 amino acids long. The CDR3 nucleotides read TGTGCCTGGTCCTACCTCCGGAACTCGAACACTGAAGCTTTCTTT. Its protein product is CAWSYLRNSNTEAFF.

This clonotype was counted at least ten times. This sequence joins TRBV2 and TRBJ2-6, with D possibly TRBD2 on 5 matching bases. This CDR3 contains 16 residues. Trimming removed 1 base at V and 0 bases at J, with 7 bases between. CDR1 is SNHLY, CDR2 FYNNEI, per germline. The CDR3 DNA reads TGTGCCAGCAGTGAAGGCGGACTCTCTGGGGCCAACGTCCTGACTTTC. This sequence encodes CASSEGGLSGANVLTF.

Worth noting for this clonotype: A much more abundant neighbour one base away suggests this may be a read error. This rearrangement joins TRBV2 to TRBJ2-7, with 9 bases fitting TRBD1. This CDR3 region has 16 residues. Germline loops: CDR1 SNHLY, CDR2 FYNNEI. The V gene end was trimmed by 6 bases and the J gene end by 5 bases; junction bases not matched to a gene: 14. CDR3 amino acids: CASSPDRGLSLDEQYF. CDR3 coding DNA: TGTGCCAGCAGCCCGGACAGGGGACTCAGCCTCGACGAGCAGTACTTC.

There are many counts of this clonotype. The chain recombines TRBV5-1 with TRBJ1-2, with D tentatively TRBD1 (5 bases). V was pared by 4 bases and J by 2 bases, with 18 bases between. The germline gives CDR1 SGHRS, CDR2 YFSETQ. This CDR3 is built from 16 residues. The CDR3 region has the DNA TGCGCCAGCAGCAGGGGTCCACCTGACGACAACTATGGCTACACCTTC. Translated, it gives CASSRGPPDDNYGYTF.

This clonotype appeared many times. The DNA for the CDR3 is TGTGCCAGCAGCGTCCTTCATAATTCACCCCTCCACTTT. Translated, it gives CASSVLHNSPLHF. This chain joins TRBV9 and TRBJ1-6, with D hard to call. V was clipped by 2 bases and J by 5 bases, with 5 bases between them. This CDR3 region has 13 residues. The V gene's germline CDR1 is SGDLS and CDR2 YYNGEE.

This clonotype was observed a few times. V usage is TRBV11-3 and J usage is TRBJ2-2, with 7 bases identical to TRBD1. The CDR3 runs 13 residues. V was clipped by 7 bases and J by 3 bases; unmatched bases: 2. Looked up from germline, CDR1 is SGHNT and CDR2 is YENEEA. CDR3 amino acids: CASTDRDTGELFF. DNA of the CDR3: TGTGCCAGCACCGACAGGGACACCGGGGAGCTGTTTTTT.

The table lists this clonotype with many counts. The CDR3 region is CASSSQGARGQPQHF. In DNA, the CDR3 is TGTGCCAGCAGCTCACAGGGGGCGAGGGGTCAGCCCCAGCATTTT. This sequence joins TRBV7-9 and TRBJ1-5; TRBD1 aligns across 9 bases. The CDR3 contains 15 residues. J gave up 6 bases and V 4 bases, and 7 bases lay outside the gene matches. The germline gives CDR1 SEHNR, CDR2 FQNEAQ (reference sequence).

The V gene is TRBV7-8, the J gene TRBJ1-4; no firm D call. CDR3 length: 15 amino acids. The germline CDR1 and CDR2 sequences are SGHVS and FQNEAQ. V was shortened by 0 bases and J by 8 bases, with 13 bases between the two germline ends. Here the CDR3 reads CASSLAVGSYEKLFF. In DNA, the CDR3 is TGTGCCAGCAGCTTAGCGGTGGGCAGCTACGAAAAACTGTTTTTT.

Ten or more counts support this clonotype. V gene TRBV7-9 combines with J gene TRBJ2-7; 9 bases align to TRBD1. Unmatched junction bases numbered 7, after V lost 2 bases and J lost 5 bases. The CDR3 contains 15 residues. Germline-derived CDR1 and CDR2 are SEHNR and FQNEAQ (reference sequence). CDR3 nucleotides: TGTGCCAGCAGCTTAAGGGGACAGGGTGGTGACGAGCAGTACTTC. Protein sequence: CASSLRGQGGDEQYF.

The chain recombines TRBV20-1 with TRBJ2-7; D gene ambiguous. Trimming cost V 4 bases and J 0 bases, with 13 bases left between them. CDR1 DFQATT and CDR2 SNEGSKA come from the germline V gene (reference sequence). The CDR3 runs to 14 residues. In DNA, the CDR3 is TGCAGTGCTATACGGCAGCACAACTCCTACGAGCAGTACTTC. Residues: CSAIRQHNSYEQYF.

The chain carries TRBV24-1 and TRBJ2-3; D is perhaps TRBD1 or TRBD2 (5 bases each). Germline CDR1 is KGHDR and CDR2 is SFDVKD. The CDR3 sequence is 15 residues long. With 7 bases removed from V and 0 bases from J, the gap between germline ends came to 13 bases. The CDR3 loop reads CATSSYRTSTDTQYF. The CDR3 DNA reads TGTGCCACCAGCAGTTACAGGACTAGCACAGATACGCAGTATTTT.

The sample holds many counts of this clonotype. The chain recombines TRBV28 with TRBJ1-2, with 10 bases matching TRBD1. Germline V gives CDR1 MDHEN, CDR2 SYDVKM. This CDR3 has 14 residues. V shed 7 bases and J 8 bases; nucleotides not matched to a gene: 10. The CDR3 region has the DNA TGTGCCAGCACCGTGTCCGGGACAGGGGTCGGCTACACCTTC. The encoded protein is CASTVSGTGVGYTF.

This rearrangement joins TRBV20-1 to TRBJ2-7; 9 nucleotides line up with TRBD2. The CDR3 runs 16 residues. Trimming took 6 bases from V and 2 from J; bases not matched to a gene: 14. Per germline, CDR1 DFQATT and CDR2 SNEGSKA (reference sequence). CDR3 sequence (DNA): TGCAGTGCCAGTATCCTACTAAGCGGGGGGCCCTACGAGCAGTACTTC. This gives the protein CSASILLSGGPYEQYF.

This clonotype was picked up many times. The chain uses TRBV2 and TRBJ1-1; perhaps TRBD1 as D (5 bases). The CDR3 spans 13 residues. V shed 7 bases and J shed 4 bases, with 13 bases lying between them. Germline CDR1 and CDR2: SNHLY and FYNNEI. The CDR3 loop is CASTEGVSTEAFF. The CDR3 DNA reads TGTGCCAGCACCGAAGGGGTGAGCACTGAAGCTTTCTTT. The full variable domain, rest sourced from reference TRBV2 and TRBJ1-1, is EPEVTQTPSHQVTQMGQEVILRCVPISNHLYFYWYRQILGQKVEFLVSFYNNEISEKSEIFDDQFSVERPDGSNFTLKIRSTKLEDSAMYFCASTEGVSTEAFFGQGTRLTVV.

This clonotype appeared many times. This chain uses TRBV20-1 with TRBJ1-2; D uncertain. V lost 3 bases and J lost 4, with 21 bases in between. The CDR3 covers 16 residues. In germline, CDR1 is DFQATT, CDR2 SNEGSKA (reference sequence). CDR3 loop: CSASLADTLKGYGYTF. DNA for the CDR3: TGCAGTGCTAGTCTGGCAGATACTCTTAAGGGCTATGGCTACACCTTC.